The following is a TCR beta chain sequence with its context. The sample is drawn from a study of blood T cell repertoires in COVID-19. Study-level information: Specimens from acute and convalescent COVID-19 originated in the United States, Italy and Spain.

In the original workflow: Reference gene primer amplification in the assay estimated nucleated cell counts. Profiled with immunoSEQ multiplex PCR; TCRdb holds only in-frame clones, not every one. V and J calls and clone size come straight from that table; D and trimming were deduced from the DNA. The sample lists under 20,000 clones, 77% seen once, with 15% to 20% in the top ten. CDR3 length equals 14 residues. The germline V gene has CDR1 LGHNA and CDR2 YNFKEQ. With 0 bases removed from V and 2 bases from J, the gap between germline ends came to 7 bases. The sequence was collected from a man between 65 and 79 years old with COVID-19, enrolled during active disease. The J gene is TRBJ1-2, the V gene TRBV4-2; D remains unclear. Sequencing was done on a sample of peripheral blood. CDR3 nucleotide sequence: TGTGCCAGCAGCCAAGATGCGAGAAACTATGGCTACACCTTC. Amino acid sequence: CASSQDARNYGYTF.